These 31 T cell receptor beta chains came from one sample sequenced in a study of lymphopenia after photon versus proton radiotherapy. The data were produced by immunoSEQ multiplex PCR, yet TCRdb's version contains in-frame clones alone and is incomplete. The table has 150,000 to 200,000 clones, around 85% seen once. The sequenced sample was peripheral blood, obtained from a patient treated with photon-based radiotherapy. All receptors come from a man aged 50-59 years with gastric cancer.

J is TRBJ1-2 and V is TRBV7-9, with D perhaps TRBD1 (5 bases). Germline values: CDR1 SEHNR, CDR2 FQNEAQ (reference sequence). The CDR3 spans 16 residues. V lost 0 bases, J lost 5 bases, and 16 bases lay in between. The CDR3, as DNA: TGTGCCAGCAGCTTAGCGTCTCTCAAGAAGGGGTATGGCTACACCTTC. Its translation: CASSLASLKKGYGYTF.

CDR3 region: CASSWAGGQATNEKLFF. CDR3 DNA sequence: TGCGCCAGCAGCTGGGCCGGCGGACAGGCCACTAATGAAAAACTGTTTTTT. The rearrangement uses TRBV5-1 and TRBJ1-4, with 7 bases lining up with TRBD1. Germline CDR1 reads SGHRS; CDR2 reads YFSETQ. J lost 2 bases, V lost 3 bases, and 10 bases had no gene match. The CDR3 extends over 17 amino acids.

The V gene is TRBV27, the J gene TRBJ2-5; 9 nucleotides align to TRBD1. Trimming cost V 6 bases and J 9 bases; bases outside gene matches: 17. The germline CDR1 and CDR2 sequences are MNHEY and SMNVEV (reference sequence). The length of the CDR3 is 16 residues. The CDR3 protein is CASSTEQGAYGEAQYF. In DNA form, the CDR3 reads TGTGCCAGCAGCACCGAACAGGGGGCGTACGGTGAGGCCCAGTACTTC.

The chain recombines TRBV9 with TRBJ2-1, with 7 bases matching TRBD1. The CDR3 spans 16 residues. With V trimmed by 0 bases and J by 7 bases, 10 bases remained unmatched. CDR1 SGDLS and CDR2 YYNGEE come from the germline V gene. The CDR3 DNA reads TGTGCCAGCAGCGTAGGGCAGGGGGTCCAGAAAAATGAGCAGTTCTTC. This codes for CASSVGQGVQKNEQFF.

This sequence joins TRBV5-4 and TRBJ2-5; D perhaps matches TRBD1 (5 bases). Trimming shortened V by 0 bases and J by 9 bases, and 12 bases separated the two germline ends. This CDR3 comprises 13 residues. CDR1 is SGHNT and CDR2 is YYREEE in the germline V gene (reference sequence). The CDR3 DNA reads as TGTGCCAGCAGCTTGGGAGCAGAAGGGGCCCAGTACTTC. Its translation is CASSLGAEGAQYF. The whole variable domain, remainder taken from reference TRBV5-4 and TRBJ2-5, is ETGVTQSPTHLIKTRGQQVTLRCSSQSGHNTVSWYQQALGQGPQFIFQYYREEENGRGNFPPRFSGLQFPNYSSELNVNALELDDSALYLCASSLGAEGAQYFGPGTRLLVL.

The chain links TRBV28 to TRBJ2-7; no clear D gene. In germline, CDR1 is MDHEN, CDR2 SYDVKM. This CDR3 is 13 amino acids long. Trimming shortened V by 6 bases and J by 1 base, and 10 bases separated the two germline ends. Here the CDR3 DNA reads TGTGCCAGCAGCCCGATAGATTCCTACGAGCAGTACTTC. It yields the protein CASSPIDSYEQYF.

The rearrangement uses TRBV7-3 and TRBJ2-7, with D perhaps matching TRBD1 (5 bases). This CDR3 region has 12 residues. Trimming removed 6 bases at V and 6 bases at J, with 12 bases between. Germline V gene lookup returns CDR1 SGHTA and CDR2 FQGTGA. In DNA form, the CDR3 reads TGTGCCAGCAGGGGGCGGTCGGGCGAGCAGTACTTC. It encodes CASRGRSGEQYF.

The chain carries TRBV30 and TRBJ2-3; TRBD2 matches at 7 bases. CDR1 is GTSNPN, CDR2 SVGIG, per germline (reference sequence). The CDR3 is 14 amino acids. Trimming cost V 3 bases and J 1 base; bases outside gene matches: 4. The CDR3 coding sequence is TGTGCCTGGAGGGCGGGAGTGGGCACAGATACGCAGTATTTT. The encoded protein is CAWRAGVGTDTQYF.

This chain uses TRBV5-6 with TRBJ1-1; no clear D. The germline V gene has CDR1 SGHDT and CDR2 YYEEEE. The V end lost 4 bases, the J end lost 0 bases, and 19 bases lay between the germline ends. CDR3 size: 17 residues. CDR3: CASSPGIAPTMNTEAFF. The CDR3, as DNA: TGTGCCAGCAGCCCCGGGATCGCCCCTACAATGAACACTGAAGCTTTCTTT.

V is TRBV27 and J is TRBJ2-3, with 9 bases matching TRBD2. After removal of 4 bases from V and 4 bases from J, the junction contained 12 bases not matched to a gene. The germline V gene has CDR1 MNHEY and CDR2 SMNVEV (reference sequence). The CDR3 is made up of 17 amino acids. The CDR3 DNA is TGTGCCAGCAGTTACCTTCAGGCTAGCGGGACCCCAGATACGCAGTATTTT. This encodes CASSYLQASGTPDTQYF.

The rearrangement links TRBV7-3 to TRBJ2-5; D gene ambiguous. The V gene's germline CDR1 is SGHTA and CDR2 FQGTGA. The V and J ends lost 5 bases and 2 bases respectively, with 9 bases between them. The CDR3 has 13 amino acids. The CDR3 spells CASSPEPQETQYF. The CDR3 coding sequence is TGTGCCAGCAGCCCGGAACCTCAAGAGACCCAGTACTTC.

This chain links TRBV27 with TRBJ2-7, with 12 bases identical to TRBD2. V lost 2 bases to trimming and J lost 6 bases; unmatched junction nucleotides: 5. CDR1 and CDR2 (germline): MNHEY, SMNVEV (reference sequence). The CDR3 spans 15 residues. The CDR3 sequence: CASSLRLAGAREQYF. CDR3 nucleotide sequence: TGTGCCAGCAGTTTAAGACTAGCGGGAGCCCGCGAGCAGTACTTC.

The chain links TRBV19 to TRBJ1-2; D gene unclear. CDR3 size: 15 residues. Trimming stripped 5 bases from V and 3 bases from J, with 16 bases between. Germline V lookup: CDR1 LNHDA, CDR2 SQIVND (reference sequence). The CDR3 nucleotides are TGTGCCAGTAGTCCAACCCGCAACGGGGACTATGGCTACACCTTC. It codes for CASSPTRNGDYGYTF. Filled out from reference TRBV19 and TRBJ1-2, the complete variable domain reads DGGITQSPKYLFRKEGQNVTLSCEQNLNHDAMYWYRQDPGQGLRLIYYSQIVNDFQKGDIAEGYSVSREKKESFPLTVTSAQKNPTAFYLCASSPTRNGDYGYTFGSGTRLTVV.

The chain employs TRBV2 and TRBJ1-4, with 7 bases fitting TRBD1. V was clipped by 6 bases and J by 5 bases; unmatched bases: 6. Germline CDR1 is SNHLY and CDR2 is FYNNEI. The CDR3 sequence is 14 residues long. The CDR3: CASRLTGQNEKLFF. CDR3 nucleotide sequence: TGTGCCAGCAGGCTGACAGGGCAAAATGAAAAACTGTTTTTT.

CDR3 sequence: CASSPEVNIGELFF. The CDR3 region has the DNA TGTGCCAGCAGTCCCGAAGTCAACATTGGGGAGCTGTTTTTT. The rearrangement uses TRBV6-5 and TRBJ2-2; D gene unclear. Looked up from germline, CDR1 is MNHEY and CDR2 is SVGAGI. V lost 5 bases, J lost 8 bases, and 15 bases lay in between. The CDR3 has 14 residues.

This chain's CDR3 is CASSQSRGSEIDEQYF. The CDR3 DNA reads as TGCGCCAGCAGTCAATCGCGGGGGTCAGAAATCGACGAGCAGTACTTC. The gene calls are TRBV23-1 and TRBJ2-7; TRBD2 matches 7 bases. TRBV23-1 is sorted into the ORF group, with uncertain function. With V trimmed by 0 bases and J by 5 bases, 10 bases remained unmatched. CDR3 size: 16 residues.

The gene calls are TRBV19 and TRBJ2-3, with D possibly being TRBD2 (5 bases). V was shortened by 7 bases and J by 1 base, with 15 bases between the two germline ends. CDR1 and CDR2 (germline): LNHDA, SQIVND (reference sequence). This CDR3 is 15 amino acids long. CDR3 nucleotide sequence: TGTGCCAGTAAAAGCGAGGGCCGGGGCACAGATACGCAGTATTTT. It is translated as CASKSEGRGTDTQYF.

V and J are TRBV19 and TRBJ2-5; D is ambiguous. Germline V lookup: CDR1 LNHDA, CDR2 SQIVND (reference sequence). V shed 3 bases and J shed 0 bases, with 17 bases lying between them. CDR3 size: 17 residues. CDR3 region: CASSMRLLRTYQETQYF. Written as DNA, the CDR3 is TGTGCCAGTAGTATGCGGCTCCTCCGGACGTACCAAGAGACCCAGTACTTC.

The genes are TRBV9 and TRBJ1-1; no definite D call. Deletions cut 4 bases from V and 0 bases from J, with 10 bases between. The germline CDR1 and CDR2 sequences are SGDLS and YYNGEE. This CDR3 comprises 14 residues. CDR3 loop: CASSSDIMNTEAFF. CDR3 DNA: TGTGCCAGCAGCTCAGATATCATGAACACTGAAGCTTTCTTT.

The chain joins TRBV5-1 to TRBJ2-5, with D possibly being TRBD1 (6 bases). V lost 0 bases to trimming and J lost 4 bases, with 13 bases between them. This CDR3 has 15 residues. Germline V gene lookup returns CDR1 SGHRS and CDR2 YFSETQ. The CDR3 DNA reads as TGCGCCAGCAGCTTGGGGGACAATCGTTTAGAGACCCAGTACTTC. It yields the protein CASSLGDNRLETQYF.

This chain uses TRBV7-2 with TRBJ2-5; 14 bases line up with TRBD2. This CDR3 is built from 17 residues. The junction had 10 bases not matched to a gene; V was cut back by 5 bases and J by 5 bases. Germline CDR1 reads SGHTA; CDR2 reads FQGNSA. The CDR3 region has the DNA TGTGCCAGCAGCCCATCAGGGACTAGCGGGAGAGGGGAGACCCAGTACTTC. Its protein product is CASSPSGTSGRGETQYF.

This clone came up once. The chain is built from TRBV11-2 and TRBJ2-5, with 11 positions matching TRBD2. Looked up from germline, CDR1 is SGHAT and CDR2 is FQNNGV. This CDR3 comprises 15 residues. V lost 4 bases and J lost 2; bases outside the gene matches: 3. The CDR3 DNA reads TGTGCCAGCAGCTCGCGACTAGCGGGACAAGAGACCCAGTACTTC. Residues: CASSSRLAGQETQYF.

The V call is TRBV13, the J call TRBJ2-1; D possibly corresponds to TRBD2 (6 bases). Deletions cut 5 bases from V and 2 bases from J, with 16 bases between. Germline loops: CDR1 PRHDT, CDR2 FYEKMQ (reference sequence). The CDR3 is 16 residues long. This chain's CDR3 is CASSQRRRATYNEQFF. CDR3 DNA sequence: TGTGCCAGCAGCCAACGCAGGAGGGCTACCTACAATGAGCAGTTCTTC. The complete variable domain, with remaining parts taken from reference TRBV13 and TRBJ2-1, reads AAGVIQSPRHLIKEKRETATLKCYPIPRHDTVYWYQQGPGQDPQFLISFYEKMQSDKGSIPDRFSAQQFSDYHSELNMSSLELGDSALYFCASSQRRRATYNEQFFGPGTRLTVL.

The V call is TRBV28, the J call TRBJ1-1, with D tentatively TRBD1 (6 bases). CDR3 length equals 14 residues. The V gene's germline CDR1 is MDHEN and CDR2 SYDVKM. V lost 5 bases to trimming and J lost 8 bases, with 18 bases between them. As DNA, the CDR3 is TGTGCCAGCAGTAGGAGGACAGCCGCGAGGGAAGCTTTCTTT. Translation: CASSRRTAAREAFF.

The chain combines TRBV7-2 with TRBJ2-5; 13 bases are shared with TRBD2. The germline gives CDR1 SGHTA, CDR2 FQGNSA. The trim removed 3 bases at V and 5 bases at J, leaving 6 bases unmatched. The CDR3 has 16 amino acids. CDR3 region: CASSFSTSGRAETQYF. In DNA, the CDR3 is TGTGCCAGCAGCTTTTCCACTAGCGGGAGGGCCGAGACCCAGTACTTC.

The V call is TRBV4-1, the J call TRBJ2-3; 9 nucleotides line up with TRBD2. The CDR3 covers 17 residues. Germline V gene lookup returns CDR1 MGHRA and CDR2 YSYEKL. The V segment lost 4 bases and the J segment 4 bases; nucleotides outside the gene matches: 12. The CDR3 loop is CASSREILLAGSDTQYF. The CDR3 bases are TGCGCCAGCAGCCGAGAAATCCTCCTAGCGGGATCAGATACGCAGTATTTT.

CDR3 bases: TGTGCCAGCAGCCAGGGACTAGCGGGCCTCTACGAGCAGTACTTC. Translating gives CASSQGLAGLYEQYF. V is TRBV7-2 and J is TRBJ2-7; 12 positions match TRBD2. Germline V gives CDR1 SGHTA, CDR2 FQGNSA. V was pared by 5 bases and J by 3 bases, with 5 bases of the junction left unmatched. The CDR3 spans 15 residues.

The CDR3 bases are TGTGCCAGTAGACAGGGGGTGCTAAATGAGCAGTTCTTC. This translates into CASRQGVLNEQFF. The V and J genes are TRBV19 and TRBJ2-1; 8 bases are a match to TRBD1. The length of the CDR3 is 13 residues. Losses at the gene ends were 6 bases for V and 7 bases for J; bases not matched to a gene: 5. Per the germline V gene, CDR1 is LNHDA and CDR2 is SQIVND (reference sequence).

V is TRBV5-1 and J is TRBJ2-2; unclear D gene. The V end was cut by 7 bases, the J end by 2 bases, with 18 bases between. The CDR3 spans 16 residues. Germline CDR1 reads SGHRS; CDR2 reads YFSETQ. The CDR3 DNA sequence: TGCGCCAGCTCCCCCTCGGCAGGCACCAACACCGGGGAGCTGTTTTTT. The encoded protein is CASSPSAGTNTGELFF.

This rearrangement joins TRBV28 to TRBJ1-2, with 8 nucleotides matching TRBD1. The CDR3 runs to 12 residues. V lost 5 bases to trimming and J lost 6 bases; unmatched junction nucleotides: 2. CDR1 is MDHEN and CDR2 is SYDVKM in the germline V gene. The CDR3, as DNA: TGTGCCAGCAGTGACAGGGGACATGGCTACACCTTC. Protein sequence: CASSDRGHGYTF.

This chain links TRBV6-5 with TRBJ2-3; unclear D gene. Trimming stripped 2 bases from V and 3 bases from J, with 15 bases between. The CDR3 is made up of 16 amino acids. CDR1 and CDR2 (germline): MNHEY, SVGAGI. CDR3 region: CASSYRALLRTDTQYF. The DNA for the CDR3 is TGTGCCAGCAGTTACAGGGCCTTGCTGAGGACAGATACGCAGTATTTT.